Here is one T cell receptor beta chain with its context. There are a few counts of this clonotype. Its cognate antigen has yet to be identified. Base-call qualities are not available, and no considerably larger clone is one nucleotide away. The library was built by means of multiplex PCR. TRB libraries were generated by one-step amplicon PCR from approximately 0.095 ug genomic DNA using EuroClonality-NGS primers. Sequencing of the TRB amplicons was done on Illumina MiSeq instruments using 2 x 250 bp version 2 chemistry. For the original study's pipeline: IMGT/HighV-QUEST was the tool used for both primary TRB sequence analysis and V(D)J annotation. Repertoire diversity and composition were evaluated with VDJtools after removing nonfunctional clones and downsampling for comparisons between samples. TCRdb reprocessing: public reads trimmed at Q25 with fastp, clones called with MiXCR, in-frame beta chains kept. A single entry per CDR3 protein holds the most common genes and DNA from its merged rows. TCRdb, not the authors, supplied the V and J calls. This sample comprises over a thousand distinct CDR3 sequences, approximately 20% of them detected only once. Of the sample, about three quarters is held by the ten largest clones.

The data stem from a study of somatic reversion in DOCK8 deficiency (dated by TCRdb to about 2020). Context from the whole study: In the study, T cell receptor beta repertoires were compared across three groups: DOCK8-deficient patients, DOCK8-revertant patients and healthy volunteers. The study set out to investigate how, in DOCK8 deficiency, somatic reversion of pathogenic DOCK8 variants alters lymphocyte differentiation and function. The DOCK8-deficient patients included in the study had been described in earlier reports. The full study reports these points: The methods did not specify, sample by sample, whether the source material for each sample was whole blood or PBMCs.

The cysteine opens and the phenylalanine closes a CDR3 of 15 amino acids. The entry retains the CDR3 DNA only, 45 bases that are in frame from base 1. The junction shows trimming of 1 base on V and 3 bases on J, plus 10 bases between the germline ends. From the germline V gene, CDR1 is LGHNA and CDR2 is YSLEER. Genomic DNA for TCR repertoire analysis was extracted from either whole blood samples or PBMCs. Samples were taken from three DOCK8-revertant patients, and some of those patients were sampled at multiple time points. The material sequenced was blood. The sample's cell subset or site, from its label and the paper: DOCK8-deficient patient with somatic reversion. The clonotype was recovered from a human donor with DOCK8 deficiency. The sequence joins TRBV4-3 to TRBJ1-3, with an unclear D gene assignment. Here the CDR3 is given as CASSQGVEGGNTIYF. The nucleotide sequence is TGCGCCAGCAGCCAAGGGGTTGAGGGTGGAAACACCATATATTTT.